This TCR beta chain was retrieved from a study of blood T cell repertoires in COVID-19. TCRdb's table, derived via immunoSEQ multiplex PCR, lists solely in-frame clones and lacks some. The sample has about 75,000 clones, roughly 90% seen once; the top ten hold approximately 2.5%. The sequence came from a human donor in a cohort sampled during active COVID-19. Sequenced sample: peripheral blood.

CDR3: CATKNSGRGLNEQFF. The CDR3 DNA reads TGTGCCACCAAAAATAGCGGGAGGGGCCTCAATGAGCAGTTCTTC. The chain employs TRBV24-1 and TRBJ2-1, with 11 bases lining up with TRBD2. Germline lookup yields CDR1 KGHDR and CDR2 SFDVKD. The CDR3 runs 15 residues. Trimming cost V 8 bases and J 6 bases; bases outside gene matches: 8.